This T cell receptor beta chain was sequenced in a study of T-cell memory formation after mild COVID-19. The germline CDR1 and CDR2 sequences are LGHNA and YNFKEQ. The CDR3 loop spans 15 amino acids. V was shortened by 1 base and J by 1 base, with 9 bases between the two germline ends. TCRdb reanalysed the 5' RACE reads using MiXCR and keeps one entry per CDR3 protein. The sample has about half a million distinct CDR3 sequences; approximately 18% are singletons. This clonotype was detected only a few times. The rearrangement links TRBV4-2 to TRBJ2-3; D is unresolved. Material: PBMCs or a T cell subset sorted from them (not recorded which). The clonotype originates from an adult woman who had mild COVID-19 (a few samples of this study predate the infection). Cell type and time point are not known. CDR3 bases: TGTGCCAGCAGCCAAGTTGTCAGTGGCACAGATACGCAGTATTTT. This sequence encodes CASSQVVSGTDTQYF.